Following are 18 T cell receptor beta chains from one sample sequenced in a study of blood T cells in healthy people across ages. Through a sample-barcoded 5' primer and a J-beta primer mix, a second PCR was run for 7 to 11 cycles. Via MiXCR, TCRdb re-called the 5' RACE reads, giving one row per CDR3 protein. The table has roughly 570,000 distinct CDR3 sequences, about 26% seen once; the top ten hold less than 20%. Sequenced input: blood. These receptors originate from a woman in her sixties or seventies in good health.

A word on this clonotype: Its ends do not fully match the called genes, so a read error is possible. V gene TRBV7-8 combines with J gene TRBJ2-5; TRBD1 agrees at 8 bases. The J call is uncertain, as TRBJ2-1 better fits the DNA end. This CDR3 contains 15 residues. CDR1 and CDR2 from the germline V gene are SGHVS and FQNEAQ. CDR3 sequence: CASSPGTGGRNGQFF. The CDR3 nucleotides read TGTGCCAGCAGCCCAGGGACAGGTGGTCGGAATGGGCAGTTCTTC.

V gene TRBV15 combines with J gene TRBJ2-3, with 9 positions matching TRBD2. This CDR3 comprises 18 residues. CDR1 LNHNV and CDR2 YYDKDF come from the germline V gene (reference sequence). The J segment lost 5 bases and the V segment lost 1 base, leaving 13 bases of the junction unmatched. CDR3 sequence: CATSRARAGGPVGDTQYF. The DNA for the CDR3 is TGTGCCACCAGCAGAGCGAGGGCGGGGGGGCCGGTCGGAGATACGCAGTATTTT.

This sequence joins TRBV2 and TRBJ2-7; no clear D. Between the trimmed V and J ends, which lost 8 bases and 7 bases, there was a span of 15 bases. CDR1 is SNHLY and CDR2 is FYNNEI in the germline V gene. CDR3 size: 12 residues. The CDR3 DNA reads TGTGCCAGCGAGAGATTGGGCGTGGAGCAGTACTTC. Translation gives CASERLGVEQYF.

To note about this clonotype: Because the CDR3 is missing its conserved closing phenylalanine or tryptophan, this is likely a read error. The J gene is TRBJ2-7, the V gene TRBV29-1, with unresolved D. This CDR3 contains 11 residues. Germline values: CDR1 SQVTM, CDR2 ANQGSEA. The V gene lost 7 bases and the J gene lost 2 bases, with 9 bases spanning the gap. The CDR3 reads CSGSTPYEQYL. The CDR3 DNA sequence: TGCAGCGGCAGCACCCCCTACGAGCAGTACCTC.

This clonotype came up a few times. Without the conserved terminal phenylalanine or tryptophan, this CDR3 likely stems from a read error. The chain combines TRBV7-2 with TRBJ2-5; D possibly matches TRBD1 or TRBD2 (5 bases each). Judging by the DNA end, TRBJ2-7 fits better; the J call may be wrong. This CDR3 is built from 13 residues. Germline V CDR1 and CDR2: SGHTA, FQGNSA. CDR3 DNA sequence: TGTGCCAGCATCGAGGTGGGGGCCTACGAGCAGTACCTC. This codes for CASIEVGAYEQYL.

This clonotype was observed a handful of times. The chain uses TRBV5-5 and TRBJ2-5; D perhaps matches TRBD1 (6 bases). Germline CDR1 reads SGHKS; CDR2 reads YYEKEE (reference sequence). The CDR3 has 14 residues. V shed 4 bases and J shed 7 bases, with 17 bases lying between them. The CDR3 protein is CASSKPRDIATQYF. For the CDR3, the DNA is TGTGCCAGCAGCAAGCCCAGGGACATAGCGACCCAGTACTTC. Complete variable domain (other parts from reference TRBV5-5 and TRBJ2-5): DAGVTQSPTHLIKTRGQQVTLRCSPISGHKSVSWYQQVLGQGPQFIFQYYEKEERGRGNFPDRFSARQFPNYSSELNVNALLLGDSALYLCASSKPRDIATQYFGPGTRLLVL.

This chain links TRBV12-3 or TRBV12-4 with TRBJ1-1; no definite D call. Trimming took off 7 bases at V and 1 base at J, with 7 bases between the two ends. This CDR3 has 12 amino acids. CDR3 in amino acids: CASTATNTEAFF. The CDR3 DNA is TGTGCCAGCACCGCAACGAACACTGAAGCTTTCTTT.

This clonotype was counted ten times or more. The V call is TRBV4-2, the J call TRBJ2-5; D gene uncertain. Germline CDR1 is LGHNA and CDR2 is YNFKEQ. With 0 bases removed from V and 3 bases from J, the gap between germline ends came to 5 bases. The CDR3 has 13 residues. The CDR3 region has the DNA TGTGCCAGCAGCCAAGACTCGGAAGAGACCCAGTACTTC. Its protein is CASSQDSEETQYF.

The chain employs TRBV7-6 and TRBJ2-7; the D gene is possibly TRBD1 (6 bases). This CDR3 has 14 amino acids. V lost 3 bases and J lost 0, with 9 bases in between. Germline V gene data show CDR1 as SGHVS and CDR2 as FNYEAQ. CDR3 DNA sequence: TGTGCCAGCAGCTTGCAGGGGAACTCCTACGAGCAGTACTTC. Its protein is CASSLQGNSYEQYF.

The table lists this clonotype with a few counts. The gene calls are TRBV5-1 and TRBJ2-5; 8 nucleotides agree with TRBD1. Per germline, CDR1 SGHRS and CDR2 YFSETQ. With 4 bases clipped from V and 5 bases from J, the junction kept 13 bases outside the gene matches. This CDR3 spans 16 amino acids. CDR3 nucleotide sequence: TGCGCCAGCAGCCTGGCGGGGACAGGCCCTAGGGAGACCCAGTACTTC. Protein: CASSLAGTGPRETQYF.

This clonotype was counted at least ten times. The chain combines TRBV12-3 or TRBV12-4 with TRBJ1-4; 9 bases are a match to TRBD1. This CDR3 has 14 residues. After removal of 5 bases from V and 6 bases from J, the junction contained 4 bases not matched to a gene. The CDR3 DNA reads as TGTGCCAGCAGTCTTACAGGGGGCGATGAAAAACTGTTTTTT. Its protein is CASSLTGGDEKLFF.

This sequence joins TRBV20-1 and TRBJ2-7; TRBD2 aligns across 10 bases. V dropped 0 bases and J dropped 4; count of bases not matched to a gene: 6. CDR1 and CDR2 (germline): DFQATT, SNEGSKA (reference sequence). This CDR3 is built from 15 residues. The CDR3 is CSAREQRGGLYEQYF. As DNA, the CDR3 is TGCAGTGCTAGAGAACAGCGGGGGGGCTTATACGAGCAGTACTTC.

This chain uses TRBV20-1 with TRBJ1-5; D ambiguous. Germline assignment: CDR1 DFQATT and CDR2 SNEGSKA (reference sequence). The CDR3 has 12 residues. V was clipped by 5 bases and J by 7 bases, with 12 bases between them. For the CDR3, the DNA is TGCAGTGCTGGCCCCCCCGGCCAGCCCCAGCATTTT. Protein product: CSAGPPGQPQHF.

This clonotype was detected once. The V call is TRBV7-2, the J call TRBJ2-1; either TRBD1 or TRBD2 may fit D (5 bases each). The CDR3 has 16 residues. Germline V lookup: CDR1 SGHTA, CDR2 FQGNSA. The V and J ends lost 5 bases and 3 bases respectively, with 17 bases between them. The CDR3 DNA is TGTGCCAGCAGCCCGGGGCGTGGTTCCATCTACAATGAGCAGTTCTTC. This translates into CASSPGRGSIYNEQFF. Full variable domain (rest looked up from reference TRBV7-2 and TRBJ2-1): GAGVSQSPSNKVTEKGKDVELRCDPISGHTALYWYRQSLGQGLEFLIYFQGNSAPDKSGLPSDRFSAERTGGSVSTLTIQRTQQEDSAVYLCASSPGRGSIYNEQFFGPGTRLTVL.

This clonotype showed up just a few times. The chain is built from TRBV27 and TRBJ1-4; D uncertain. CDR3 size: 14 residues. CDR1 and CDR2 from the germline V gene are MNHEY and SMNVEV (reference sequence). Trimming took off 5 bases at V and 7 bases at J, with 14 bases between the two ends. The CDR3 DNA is TGTGCCAGCAGTCCCGGGTGGGCGGGTGAAAAACTGTTTTTT. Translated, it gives CASSPGWAGEKLFF. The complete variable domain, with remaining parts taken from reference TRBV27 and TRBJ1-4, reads EAQVTQNPRYLITVTGKKLTVTCSQNMNHEYMSWYRQDPGLGLRQIYYSMNVEVTDKGDVPEGYKVSRKEKRNFPLILESPSPNQTSLYFCASSPGWAGEKLFFGSGTQLSVL.

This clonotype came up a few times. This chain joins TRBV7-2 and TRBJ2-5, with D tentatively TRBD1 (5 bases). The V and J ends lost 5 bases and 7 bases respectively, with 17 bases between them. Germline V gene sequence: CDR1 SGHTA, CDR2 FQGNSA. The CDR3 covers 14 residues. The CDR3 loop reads CASSKEAAQGTQYF. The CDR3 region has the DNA TGTGCCAGCAGCAAAGAGGCGGCCCAGGGGACCCAGTACTTC.

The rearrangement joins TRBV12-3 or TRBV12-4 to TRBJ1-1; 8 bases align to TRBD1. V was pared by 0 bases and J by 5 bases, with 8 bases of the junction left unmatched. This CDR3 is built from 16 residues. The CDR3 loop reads CASSLAHTGGGTEAFF. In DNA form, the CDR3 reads TGTGCCAGCAGTTTAGCGCACACAGGGGGAGGAACTGAAGCTTTCTTT.

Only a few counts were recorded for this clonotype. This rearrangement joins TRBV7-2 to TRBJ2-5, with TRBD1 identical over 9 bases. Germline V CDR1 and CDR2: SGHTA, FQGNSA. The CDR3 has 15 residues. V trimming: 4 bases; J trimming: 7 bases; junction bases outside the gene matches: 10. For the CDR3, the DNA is TGTGCCAGCAGCTCCGGGACAGGGAGGGTTGGGACCCAGTACTTC. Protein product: CASSSGTGRVGTQYF.